A selection of T cell receptor beta chains follows, all from one sample in a study of TIL therapy for anti-PD-1-resistant metastatic lung cancer. Sequenced by immunoSEQ multiplex PCR; TCRdb stores in-frame clones only, minus some. This table has 45,000 to 60,000 clones, less than 80% appearing once. This specimen was blood, taken at baseline. The receptors derive from a woman between 30 and 85 years old with non-small cell lung cancer. Both conserved end residues are part of each CDR3. Each record gives: V gene, clone size, J gene, D gene, CDR3 protein, CDR3 DNA. A D gene is named only where the DNA matches it firmly. The listing skips clone size in some rows; elsewhere it reads once, few, many or a size class.

TRBV5-6	few	TRBJ1-2	NA	CASSFSDSGYTF	TGTGCCAGCAGCTTTTCGGACAGTGGCTACACCTTC
TRBV5-1	NA	TRBJ1-5	NA	CASSLEGQPQHF	TGCGCCAGCAGCTTGGAAGGTCAGCCCCAGCATTTT
TRBV5-1	NA	TRBJ1-1	NA	CASSLNVGQVVAFF	TGCGCCAGCAGCTTGAATGTGGGGCAGGTGGTAGCTTTCTTT
TRBV10-3	NA	TRBJ2-6	NA	CAISVRGSGANVLTF	TGTGCCATCAGTGTTCGAGGGTCCGGGGCCAACGTCCTGACTTTC
TRBV7-8	NA	TRBJ1-3	NA	CASSLALMGQSGNTIYF	TGTGCCAGCAGCTTAGCGCTTATGGGCCAGTCTGGAAACACCATATATTTT
TRBV19	NA	TRBJ1-6	TRBD1	CASSTDRGNSPLHF	TGTGCCAGTAGTACAGACAGGGGTAATTCACCCCTCCACTTT
TRBV6-6	once	TRBJ1-2	TRBD1	CASSYKTGLGYGYTF	TGTGCCAGCAGTTATAAGACAGGGTTGGGGTATGGCTACACCTTC
TRBV7-9	NA	TRBJ2-1	TRBD2	CASSHRTSGSSYNEQFF	TGTGCCAGCAGCCACCGGACTAGCGGGAGCTCCTACAATGAGCAGTTCTTC
TRBV4-1	once	TRBJ1-1	TRBD1	CASSQERTGLAFF	TGCGCCAGCAGCCAAGAAAGGACAGGGCTAGCTTTCTTT
TRBV6-1	NA	TRBJ1-6	TRBD1	CASSEAGGNSPLHF	TGTGCCAGCAGTGAGGCAGGGGGCAATTCACCCCTCCACTTT
TRBV7-8	few	TRBJ1-2	NA	CASHVSGRTDYGYTF	TGTGCCAGCCATGTCTCGGGACGGACGGACTATGGCTACACCTTC
TRBV19	NA	TRBJ1-2	NA	CASSIGRVHGYTF	TGTGCCAGTAGTATCGGCAGGGTTCATGGCTACACCTTC
TRBV10-3	few	TRBJ1-2	TRBD1	CAIYTQGGANYGYTF	TGTGCCATTTATACCCAGGGGGGCGCGAACTATGGCTACACCTTC
TRBV6-5	NA	TRBJ1-3	TRBD1	CASSYSGQGGDTIYF	TGTGCCAGCAGTTACTCGGGACAGGGGGGGGACACCATATATTTT
TRBV4-3	NA	TRBJ1-2	TRBD1	CASSPNLGQELYGYTF	TGCGCCAGCAGCCCGAATCTCGGACAGGAACTGTATGGCTACACCTTC
TRBV10-3	NA	TRBJ2-5	NA	CAISEPGIPKGETQYF	TGTGCCATCAGTGAGCCTGGGATACCCAAAGGAGAGACCCAGTACTTC
TRBV6-1	NA	TRBJ2-7	NA	CASSGARGKVYEQYF	TGTGCCAGCAGTGGGGCCAGGGGCAAAGTATACGAGCAGTACTTC
TRBV2	NA	TRBJ2-1	TRBD2	CASTSGSSVGEQFF	TGTGCCAGCACTAGCGGGAGCTCCGTCGGTGAGCAGTTCTTC
TRBV5-1	NA	TRBJ2-2	NA	CASSLTVAGELFF	TGCGCCAGCAGCTTGACCGTAGCCGGGGAGCTGTTTTTT
TRBV5-1	NA	TRBJ2-5	NA	CATRQGGWQETQYF	TGCGCCACTCGCCAAGGGGGGTGGCAAGAGACCCAGTACTTC
TRBV15	NA	TRBJ1-5	TRBD1	CATSRGGQGPNQPQHF	TGTGCCACCAGCAGAGGGGGACAGGGCCCCAATCAGCCCCAGCATTTT
TRBV7-9	NA	TRBJ2-5	TRBD2	CASSSSSGRKETQYF	TGTGCCAGCAGCTCCTCTAGCGGGAGGAAAGAGACCCAGTACTTC
TRBV5-4	NA	TRBJ1-2	TRBD1	CASLGGTGGYTF	TGTGCCAGCTTAGGGGGCACGGGAGGCTACACCTTC
TRBV11-2	NA	TRBJ2-7	NA	CASTRTGTPPYEQYF	TGTGCCAGCACCCGTACCGGGACCCCTCCTTACGAGCAGTACTTC
TRBV6-4	NA	TRBJ2-1	NA	CASSDPTSNHNEQFF	TGTGCCAGCAGTGACCCGACTAGTAACCACAATGAGCAGTTCTTC
TRBV6-1	NA	TRBJ2-1	TRBD2	CASSEPILAEGEQFF	TGTGCCAGCAGTGAACCAATACTAGCGGAGGGTGAGCAGTTCTTC
TRBV2	NA	TRBJ2-1	TRBD1	CASSEASGGDYNEQFF	TGTGCCAGCAGTGAAGCGTCAGGGGGCGACTACAATGAGCAGTTCTTC
TRBV19	few	TRBJ2-1	NA	CASSISATPSYNEQFF	TGTGCCAGTAGTATAAGTGCCACCCCCTCCTACAATGAGCAGTTCTTC
TRBV11-2	NA	TRBJ2-2	TRBD2	CASSIRLAGNTGELFF	TGTGCCAGCAGCATACGACTAGCGGGTAACACCGGGGAGCTGTTTTTT
TRBV18	NA	TRBJ1-2	NA	CASSPYPGTNYGYTF	TGTGCCAGCTCACCGTATCCAGGTACCAACTATGGCTACACCTTC
TRBV5-4	NA	TRBJ1-1	NA	CASSLFGGGYTEAFF	TGTGCCAGCAGCTTGTTTGGCGGGGGTTACACTGAAGCTTTCTTT
TRBV6-5	once	TRBJ1-1	NA	CASSSPRVDTEAFF	TGTGCCAGCAGTTCCCCCCGGGTGGACACTGAAGCTTTCTTT
TRBV19	NA	TRBJ2-5	NA	CASSDSSRETQYF	TGTGCCAGTAGTGACAGCTCGAGGGAGACCCAGTACTTC
TRBV5-6	NA	TRBJ2-3	TRBD1	CASSLDRGWGGTDTQYF	TGTGCCAGCAGCCTAGACAGGGGATGGGGGGGCACAGATACGCAGTATTTT
TRBV25-1	NA	TRBJ2-3	NA	CASAVEGTQYF	TGTGCCTCAGCAGTCGAAGGTACGCAGTATTTT
TRBV7-6	NA	TRBJ1-6	TRBD1	CASSLSPGGRGGSPLHF	TGTGCCAGCAGCTTAAGTCCCGGGGGCAGGGGGGGTTCACCCCTCCACTTT
TRBV29-1	NA	TRBJ1-2	NA	CSVPDDSLSYGYTF	TGCAGCGTCCCCGATGATTCCCTAAGCTATGGCTACACCTTC
TRBV19	NA	TRBJ2-2	NA	CASSISRVGNTGELFF	TGTGCCAGTAGTATCTCCAGGGTTGGGAACACCGGGGAGCTGTTTTTT
TRBV5-6	few	TRBJ2-1	NA	CASSPESGLLYNEQFF	TGTGCCAGCAGCCCGGAATCGGGACTCCTATACAATGAGCAGTTCTTC
TRBV28	once	TRBJ2-5	TRBD1	CASRETGRETQYF	TGTGCCAGCAGGGAGACAGGGCGAGAGACCCAGTACTTC
TRBV18	NA	TRBJ2-3	TRBD2	CASSPLASGDTQYF	TGTGCCAGCTCACCACTGGCTAGCGGGGATACGCAGTATTTT
TRBV7-9	NA	TRBJ2-5	TRBD2	CASSLQRGRLETQYF	TGTGCCAGCAGCCTCCAGCGGGGGCGGTTGGAGACCCAGTACTTC
TRBV6-5	NA	TRBJ2-7	NA	CASSYSGLEQYF	TGTGCCAGCAGTTACTCAGGTCTCGAGCAGTACTTC
TRBV19	few	TRBJ1-5	NA	CASSINWGGNQPQHF	TGTGCCAGTAGCATAAACTGGGGGGGAAATCAGCCCCAGCATTTT
TRBV19	NA	TRBJ2-7	TRBD1	CASNTGGTAYEQYF	TGTGCCAGTAATACAGGGGGAACGGCCTACGAGCAGTACTTC
TRBV7-2	NA	TRBJ2-7	TRBD1	CASSPRDRVYEQYF	TGTGCCAGCAGCCCCCGGGACAGGGTATACGAGCAGTACTTC
TRBV7-9	many	TRBJ2-3	NA	CASSLDRDTQYF	TGTGCCAGCAGCTTAGACAGAGATACGCAGTATTTT
TRBV19	NA	TRBJ1-2	NA	CASSIVGQNYGYTF	TGTGCCAGTAGTATAGTAGGGCAGAACTATGGCTACACCTTC
TRBV10-1	NA	TRBJ2-7	TRBD1	CASSDGQGYEQYF	TGCGCCAGCAGTGATGGACAGGGGTACGAGCAGTACTTC
TRBV19	NA	TRBJ2-7	TRBD1	CASSIAPRQGLYEQYF	TGTGCCAGTAGTATAGCCCCGAGACAGGGGCTGTACGAGCAGTACTTC
TRBV2	once	TRBJ1-1	NA	CASSVRDVAFF	TGTGCCAGCAGTGTAAGGGACGTAGCTTTCTTT
TRBV27	NA	TRBJ2-4	NA	CASSRGEAKNIQYF	TGTGCCAGCAGCAGGGGGGAGGCCAAAAACATTCAGTACTTC
TRBV9	NA	TRBJ2-1	TRBD2	CASSARGGNYNEQFF	TGTGCCAGCAGCGCCCGGGGGGGCAACTACAATGAGCAGTTCTTC
TRBV19	once	TRBJ1-4	NA	CASSPTQTDPEKLFF	TGTGCCAGTAGCCCAACACAGACTGATCCTGAAAAACTGTTTTTT
TRBV7-9	NA	TRBJ2-7	TRBD1	CASSLVGRGQNEQYF	TGTGCCAGCAGCTTAGTTGGCAGGGGGCAGAACGAGCAGTACTTC